Listed below are T cell receptor beta chains from one sample, sequenced in a study of shared clonotypes between healthy human individuals. The repertoire was sequenced with immunoSEQ multiplex PCR; TCRdb's copy has only in-frame clones and lacks some. Altogether 450,000 to 700,000 clones are present, roughly 95% being singletons, with the ten largest covering 0.11%. The sequencing sample was made of naive CD8+ T cells sorted from blood. These receptors were obtained from a woman aged 25 to 39 in good health. CDR3s include the opening cysteine and the closing phenylalanine or tryptophan. A D gene is named only where the DNA matches it firmly.

D gene	J gene	V gene	CDR3 protein	CDR3 DNA
-	TRBJ2-2	TRBV7-3	CASSLLAGTTNTGELFF	TGTGCCAGCAGCTTACTCGCGGGGACCACGAACACCGGGGAGCTGTTTTTT
-	TRBJ2-2	TRBV27	CASSPLASAYTGELFF	TGTGCCAGCAGTCCCCTGGCTAGCGCCTACACCGGGGAGCTGTTTTTT
TRBD1	TRBJ1-2	TRBV5-6	CASSSRPGTGGYGYTF	TGTGCCAGCAGCTCGCGTCCCGGGACAGGGGGGTATGGCTACACCTTC
-	TRBJ2-3	TRBV28	CASSLGGLTDTQYF	TGTGCCAGCAGCCTAGGGGGTTTGACAGATACGCAGTATTTT
TRBD2	TRBJ2-1	TRBV2	CASRTSGMLYNEQFF	TGTGCCAGCAGGACTAGCGGGATGCTCTACAATGAGCAGTTCTTC
TRBD1	TRBJ1-2	TRBV4-1	CASSPTGSPYGYTF	TGCGCCAGCAGCCCGACAGGGTCCCCCTATGGCTACACCTTC
-	TRBJ2-2	TRBV29-1	CSVEDLGQTNTGELFF	TGCAGCGTTGAAGATCTCGGACAGACGAACACCGGGGAGCTGTTTTTT
-	TRBJ2-3	TRBV19	CASSIRQDSTDTQYF	TGTGCCAGTAGTATCCGGCAGGACTCCACAGATACGCAGTATTTT
-	TRBJ1-2	TRBV5-6	CASSLEGSGYGYTF	TGTGCCAGCAGCCTGGAGGGGAGCGGCTATGGCTACACCTTC
TRBD2	TRBJ2-3	TRBV2	CASRGMASGSTDTQYF	TGTGCCAGCAGAGGTATGGCTAGCGGGAGCACAGATACGCAGTATTTT
-	TRBJ2-7	TRBV28	CASSLQGYEQYF	TGTGCCAGCAGTTTACAGGGTTACGAGCAGTACTTC
-	TRBJ2-1	TRBV7-9	CASRLATEQFF	TGTGCCAGCAGATTAGCAACTGAGCAGTTCTTC
-	TRBJ2-5	TRBV27	CASSLSQYQETQYF	TGTGCCAGCAGTTTATCACAGTACCAAGAGACCCAGTACTTC